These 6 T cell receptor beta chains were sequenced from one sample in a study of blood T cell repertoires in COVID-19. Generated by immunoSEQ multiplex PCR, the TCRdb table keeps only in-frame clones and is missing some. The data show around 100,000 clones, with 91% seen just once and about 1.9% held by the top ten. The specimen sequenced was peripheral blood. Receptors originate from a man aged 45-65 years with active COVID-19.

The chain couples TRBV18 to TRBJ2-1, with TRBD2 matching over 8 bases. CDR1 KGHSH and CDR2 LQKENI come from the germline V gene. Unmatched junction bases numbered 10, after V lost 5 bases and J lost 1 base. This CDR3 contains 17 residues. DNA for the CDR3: TGTGCCAGCTCAGGACTAGCTCCTCAGCGGTCCTACAATGAGCAGTTCTTC. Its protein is CASSGLAPQRSYNEQFF.

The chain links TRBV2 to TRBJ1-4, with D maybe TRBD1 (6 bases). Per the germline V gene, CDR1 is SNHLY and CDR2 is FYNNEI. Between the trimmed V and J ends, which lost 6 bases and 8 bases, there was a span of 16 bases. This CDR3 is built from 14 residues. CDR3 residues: CASRNRVGEEKLFF. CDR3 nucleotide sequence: TGTGCCAGCAGAAACAGGGTAGGCGAGGAAAAACTGTTTTTT.

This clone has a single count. In nucleotides, the CDR3 is TGTGCCAGCAGCTCAGTGGGACTAGCGAACACCGGGGAGCTGTTTTTT. This codes for CASSSVGLANTGELFF. The chain links TRBV7-9 to TRBJ2-2; 8 nucleotides line up with TRBD2. Germline trimming cut 4 bases from V and 0 bases from J; bases unmatched to any gene: 4. The CDR3 runs 16 residues. Per germline, CDR1 SEHNR and CDR2 FQNEAQ (reference sequence).

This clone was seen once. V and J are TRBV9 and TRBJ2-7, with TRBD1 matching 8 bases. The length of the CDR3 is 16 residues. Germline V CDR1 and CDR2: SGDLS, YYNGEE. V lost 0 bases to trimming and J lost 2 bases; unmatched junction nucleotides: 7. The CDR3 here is CASSVAGTGNPYEQYF. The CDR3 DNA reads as TGTGCCAGCAGCGTAGCTGGGACAGGCAACCCCTACGAGCAGTACTTC. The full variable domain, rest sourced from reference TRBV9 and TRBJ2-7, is DSGVTQTPKHLITATGQRVTLRCSPRSGDLSVYWYQQSLDQGLQFLIQYYNGEERAKGNILERFSAQQFPDLHSELNLSSLELGDSALYFCASSVAGTGNPYEQYFGPGTRLTVT.

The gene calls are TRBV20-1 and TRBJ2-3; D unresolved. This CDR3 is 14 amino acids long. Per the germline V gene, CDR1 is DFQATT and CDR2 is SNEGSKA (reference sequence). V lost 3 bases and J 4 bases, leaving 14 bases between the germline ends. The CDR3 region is CSASPGLAADTQYF. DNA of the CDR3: TGCAGTGCTAGTCCAGGCCTCGCCGCAGATACGCAGTATTTT.

In nucleotides, the CDR3 is TGTGCCACCAGTGATGGGAGGGTGGGAATGAACACTGAAGCTTTCTTT. This codes for CATSDGRVGMNTEAFF. V gene TRBV24-1 combines with J gene TRBJ1-1; D call uncertain. The germline V gene encodes CDR1 KGHDR and CDR2 SFDVKD. V was shortened by 3 bases and J by 0 bases, with 13 bases between the two germline ends. This CDR3 has 16 residues.